The 3 T cell receptor beta chains below all came from one sample that was sequenced in a study of tumor and adjacent non-tumor tissue in lung cancer. Three rounds of nested PCR, following a modified ARM-PCR protocol, produced the TCRbeta library. MiXCR was run by TCRdb on the multiplex PCR reads, yielding one entry per CDR3 protein. In the table there are 75,000 to 100,000 distinct CDR3 sequences, around 71% of which are singletons. No cell sorting was done before RNA was extracted from the tissue. The material sequenced was lung tumor tissue. These receptors were obtained from a man aged 60 to 75 with non-small cell lung cancer.

Of note for this clonotype: A much larger clone differs by one base, so this may be a read error. The chain links TRBV29-1 to TRBJ2-3; D gene unclear. The CDR3 length is 13 residues. Trimming cost V 4 bases and J 0 bases, with 8 bases left between them. Germline loops: CDR1 SQVTM, CDR2 ANQGSEA. In nucleotides, the CDR3 is TGCAGCGTTGCTGTAATTAGCACAGATACGCAGTATTTT. Translating gives CSVAVISTDTQYF.

This clonotype appeared a few times. A much larger clone differs by one base, so this may be a read error. CDR3 DNA sequence: TGTGCCACCAGACTAGCGGGGAACACCGGGGAGCTGTTGTTT. Translated, it gives CATRLAGNTGELLF. This chain uses TRBV10-3 with TRBJ2-2; TRBD2 matches 11 bases. In germline, CDR1 is ENHRY, CDR2 SYGVKD. The CDR3 has 14 amino acids.

With regard to this clonotype: A read error may be the cause here, since a much bigger clone is one base away. The chain couples TRBV6-5 to TRBJ1-1; 7 bases map to TRBD1. The CDR3 covers 15 residues. CDR1 MNHEY and CDR2 SVGAGI come from the germline V gene. CDR3 in DNA: TGTGCCAGCAGTTACTCGACAGGGATGAACACTGGAGCTTTCTTT. Translating gives CASSYSTGMNTGAFF.